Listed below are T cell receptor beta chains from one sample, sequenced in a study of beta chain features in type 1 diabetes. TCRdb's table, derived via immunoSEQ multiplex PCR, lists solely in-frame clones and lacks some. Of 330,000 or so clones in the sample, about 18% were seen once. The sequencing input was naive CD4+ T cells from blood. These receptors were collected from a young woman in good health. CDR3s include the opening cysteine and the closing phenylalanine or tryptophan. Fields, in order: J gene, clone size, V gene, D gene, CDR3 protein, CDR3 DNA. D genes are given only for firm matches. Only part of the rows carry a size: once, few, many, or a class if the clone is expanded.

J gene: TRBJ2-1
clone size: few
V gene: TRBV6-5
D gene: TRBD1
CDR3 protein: CASSYQGQGSNEQFF
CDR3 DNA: TGTGCCAGCAGTTACCAGGGACAGGGGTCCAATGAGCAGTTCTTC

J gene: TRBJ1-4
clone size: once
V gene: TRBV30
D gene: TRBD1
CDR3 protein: CAWDGQGNEKLFF
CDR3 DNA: TGTGCCTGGGACGGACAGGGGAATGAGAAACTGTTTTTT

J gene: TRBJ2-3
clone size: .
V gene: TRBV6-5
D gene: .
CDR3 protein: CASSYSHSTDTQYF
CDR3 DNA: TGTGCCAGCAGTTACTCACATAGCACAGATACGCAGTATTTT

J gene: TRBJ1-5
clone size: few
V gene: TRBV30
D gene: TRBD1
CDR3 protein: CAWSMGTGVQPQHF
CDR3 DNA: TGTGCCTGGAGTATGGGGACAGGGGTTCAGCCCCAGCATTTT

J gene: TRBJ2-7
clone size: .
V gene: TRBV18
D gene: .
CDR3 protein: CASSPPGPVRGEQYF
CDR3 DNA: TGTGCCAGCTCACCACCCGGCCCTGTCCGGGGCGAGCAGTACTTC

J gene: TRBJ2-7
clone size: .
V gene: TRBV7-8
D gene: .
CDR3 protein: CASSLELGTYEQYF
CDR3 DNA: TGTGCCAGCAGCTTAGAGCTCGGGACCTACGAGCAGTACTTC

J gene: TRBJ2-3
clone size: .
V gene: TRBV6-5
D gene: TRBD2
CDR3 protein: CASRGAGGPADTQYF
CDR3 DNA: TGTGCCAGCAGGGGAGCGGGGGGGCCAGCAGATACGCAGTATTTT

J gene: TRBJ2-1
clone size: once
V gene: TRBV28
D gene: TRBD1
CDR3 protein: CASSLDRGVLDEQFF
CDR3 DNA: TGTGCCAGCAGTTTGGACAGGGGAGTATTGGATGAGCAGTTCTTC

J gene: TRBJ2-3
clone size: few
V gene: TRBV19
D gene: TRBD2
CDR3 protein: CASSTREFFVGTDTQYF
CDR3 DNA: TGTGCCAGTAGTACGCGGGAGTTTTTTGTGGGCACAGATACGCAGTATTTT

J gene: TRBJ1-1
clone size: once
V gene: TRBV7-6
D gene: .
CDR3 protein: CASSLSPRPTNTEAFF
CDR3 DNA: TGTGCCAGCAGCTTAAGTCCGCGGCCGACGAACACTGAAGCTTTCTTT

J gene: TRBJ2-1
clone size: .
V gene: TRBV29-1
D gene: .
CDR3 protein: CSVEGRLAPNEQFF
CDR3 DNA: TGCAGCGTTGAAGGGAGGCTAGCCCCCAATGAGCAGTTCTTC

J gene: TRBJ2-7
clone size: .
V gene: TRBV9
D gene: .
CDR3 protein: CASSTYSTGGVGEQYF
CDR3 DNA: TGTGCCAGCAGCACATACTCAACAGGGGGGGTCGGCGAGCAGTACTTC

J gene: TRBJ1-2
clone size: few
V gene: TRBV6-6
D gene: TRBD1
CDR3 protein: CASRDQGDYGYTF
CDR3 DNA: TGTGCCAGCAGAGATCAGGGGGACTATGGCTACACCTTC

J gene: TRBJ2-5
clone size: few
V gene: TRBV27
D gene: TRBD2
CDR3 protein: CASSPTPGTSAGETQYF
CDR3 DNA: TGTGCCAGCAGCCCAACCCCCGGGACTAGCGCTGGAGAGACCCAGTACTTC

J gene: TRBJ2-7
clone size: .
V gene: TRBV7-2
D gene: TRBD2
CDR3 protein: CASSLVSGGAGTYEQYF
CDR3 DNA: TGTGCCAGCAGCTTAGTGAGCGGGGGGGCCGGGACCTACGAGCAGTACTTC

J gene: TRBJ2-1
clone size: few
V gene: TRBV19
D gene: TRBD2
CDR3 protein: CASGSLAGGNNEQFF
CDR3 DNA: TGTGCCAGTGGCTCTCTAGCGGGGGGCAACAATGAGCAGTTCTTC